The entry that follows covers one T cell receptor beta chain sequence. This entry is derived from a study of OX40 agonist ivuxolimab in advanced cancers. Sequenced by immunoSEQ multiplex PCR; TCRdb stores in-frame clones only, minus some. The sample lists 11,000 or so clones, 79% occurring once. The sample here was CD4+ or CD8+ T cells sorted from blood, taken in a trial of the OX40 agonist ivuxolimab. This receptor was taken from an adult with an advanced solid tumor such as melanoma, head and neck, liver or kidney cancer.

CDR3 sequence reads: CASSFRATGEQYF. The CDR3 region has the DNA TGTGCCAGCAGTTTTCGGGCAACGGGGGAGCAGTACTTC. The chain carries TRBV28 and TRBJ2-7, with a possible D match to TRBD2 (5 bases). The CDR3 sequence is 13 residues long. The V end was cut by 3 bases, the J end by 7 bases, with 13 bases between. CDR1 MDHEN and CDR2 SYDVKM come from the germline V gene.